The sequence of this T cell receptor beta chain was determined in a study of regulatory T cells in long-lasting Graves disease. To make TCR beta libraries, researchers used iRepertoire HTBI primers and Arm-PCR of CDR3 regions. TCRdb passed the multiplex PCR reads through MiXCR, listing each CDR3 protein once. The table lists 450,000 to 650,000 distinct CDR3 sequences, roughly 16% of them singletons. The CDR3 contains 20 residues. J lost 0 bases, V lost 0 bases, and 12 bases had no gene match. Germline V CDR1 and CDR2: SGHRS, YFSETQ. Time point denoted: newly diagnosed GD, antithyroid drugs for less than 3 months. With RNA extracted from PBMCs as input, the TCR library was made. As concerns this clonotype: Its target is not known.

Study-wide results and caveats: Relative to newly diagnosed Graves' patients, persistent ones had lower TCR diversity.

The sample was also reused in another study, on T cells in Graves' hyperthyroidism and ophthalmopathy.

Sample: peripheral blood mononuclear cells (PBMCs), taken at new diagnosis, from a patient treated with antithyroid drugs. This chain uses TRBV5-1 with TRBJ2-6; 7 bases align to TRBD1. The sequence was collected from a woman aged 35 to 60 with Graves disease. In DNA, the CDR3 is TGCGCCAGCAGCTTGGCCAAGGCTTTCACAGGGGACTCTGGGGCCAACGTCCTGACTTTC. This encodes CASSLAKAFTGDSGANVLTF.